This T cell receptor beta chain stems from a study of CD8+ T cells in alopecia areata. General study points: Normal skin contains resident alphabeta T cells, and these are also sequenced in scalp samples. Researchers report lesional scalp, most notably alopecia totalis/universalis, outstripped normal scalp in clonality. Mouse data revealed clearer TCR sharing than patient data did, a gap possibly tied to HLA.

The ends were cut back, 6 bases at V and 3 bases at J, with 12 bases in the middle. This CDR3 has 13 residues. The germline gives CDR1 SGHRS, CDR2 YFSETQ. Cell sorting was applied to PBMCs, and CD4+ and CD8+ T cells were collected. Reverse transcription of extracted RNA yielded cDNA, which provided the sequencing template. The protocol was immunoSEQ multiplex PCR, while the TCRdb copy is restricted to in-frame clones and leaves out a portion. The sample carries roughly 150,000 clones, 45% to 60% recorded once. On this clone itself: Its specificity is not known.

Sequenced: CD4+ T cells sorted from blood. This TCR came from a human donor in good health. V is TRBV5-1 and J is TRBJ2-5; a possible D gene is TRBD1 (6 bases). CDR3 nucleotide sequence: TGCGCCAGCACAGGGGCTGGGGAAGAGACCCAGTACTTC. Its protein is CASTGAGEETQYF.